This T cell receptor beta chain originates from a study of blood T cell repertoires in COVID-19. In the study overall: Acute-phase and convalescent COVID-19 samples originated in the United States, Italy and Spain. The cDNA or gDNA used as material had been derived from T cells, B-cell-depleted T cells, or PBMCs.

Germline values: CDR1 ENHRY, CDR2 SYGVKD. The CDR3 is 12 residues long. V gave up 10 bases and J gave up 6 bases; unmatched junction bases: 6. The assay was immunoSEQ multiplex PCR, and TCRdb's table has in-frame clones only and misses some. The table lists 150,000 to 200,000 clones, roughly 91% of them singletons. This sequence joins TRBV10-3 and TRBJ1-2; 9 nucleotides line up with TRBD1. The sample taken for sequencing was peripheral blood. This receptor was taken from a young man with acute or convalescent COVID-19. The CDR3 bases are TGTGCCAGCCTGGACAGGGGAAATGGCTACACCTTC. Its protein product is CASLDRGNGYTF.